Listed here are 24 T cell receptor beta chains from one sample, sequenced in a study of neurological immune-mediated disorders (dated by TCRdb to the late 2010s). The library was obtained by 5' RACE. TCRdb lists the instrument as Illumina HiSeq 2500. TCRdb applied fastp at Q25 and MiXCR to the public reads, then kept only in-frame beta chains. CDR3 protein duplicates are merged, each entry listing the most common genes and DNA. The sample yields about 35,000 distinct CDR3 sequences; less than 5% were counted once. Roughly 2% of the sample belongs to the ten largest clones. The source material was PBMCs. The source is a man younger than 40 with multiple sclerosis.

This clonotype was counted ten times or more. The genes are TRBV10-3 and TRBJ1-1; D perhaps matches TRBD1 (5 bases). CDR3 length: 14 amino acids. CDR1 and CDR2 from the germline V gene are ENHRY and SYGVKD. V was shortened by 1 base and J by 3 bases, with 9 bases between the two germline ends. Here the CDR3 DNA reads TGTGCCATCAGTGAGTGGGTAGGGGACACTGAAGCTTTCTTT. It yields the protein CAISEWVGDTEAFF.

This clonotype was recorded many times. This chain connects TRBV12-3 or TRBV12-4 to TRBJ2-4, with 8 bases matching TRBD1. Trimming took 8 bases from V and 6 from J; bases not matched to a gene: 6. The CDR3 is made up of 13 amino acids. CDR3 nucleotides: TGTGCCAGCGGAGACAGGGGTAGAAACATTCAGTACTTC. This codes for CASGDRGRNIQYF.

This clonotype was observed a handful of times. The chain links TRBV21-1 to TRBJ1-5; the table assigns TRBD1, which was not confirmed against the DNA. TRBV21-1 is annotated as a pseudogene. This CDR3 has 15 residues. In DNA, the CDR3 is TGTGCCAGCAGCACGGGGGGGCGCCTCGGGCAGCCCCAGCATTTT. It is translated as CASSTGGRLGQPQHF.

This clonotype was found a few times. The chain uses TRBV6-2 or TRBV6-3 and TRBJ2-6, with unresolved D. This CDR3 region has 16 residues. Per the germline V gene, CDR1 is MNHEY and CDR2 is SVGEGT. The V and J ends lost 2 bases and 0 bases respectively, with 8 bases between them. The CDR3 here is CASSYGTVSGANVLTF. The CDR3 nucleotides are TGTGCCAGCAGTTACGGAACAGTCTCTGGGGCCAACGTCCTGACTTTC.

This clonotype occurred many times. CDR3 region: CASNPGTGVVQPQHF. As DNA, the CDR3 is TGTGCCAGCAACCCCGGGACAGGGGTGGTTCAGCCCCAGCATTTT. The J gene is TRBJ1-5, the V gene TRBV2; the match to TRBD1 covers 10 bases. The CDR3 extends over 15 amino acids. Trimming cost V 7 bases and J 6 bases; bases outside gene matches: 9. Germline-derived CDR1 and CDR2 are SNHLY and FYNNEI.

This clonotype was recorded many times. The chain carries TRBV20-1 and TRBJ1-1, with D perhaps TRBD1 (6 bases). CDR3 length: 15 amino acids. The germline V gene encodes CDR1 DFQATT and CDR2 SNEGSKA (reference sequence). Trimming shortened V by 3 bases and J by 1 base, and 15 bases separated the two germline ends. CDR3 protein: CSASVEGQRNTEAFF. Here the CDR3 DNA reads TGCAGTGCTAGTGTTGAAGGACAGAGGAACACTGAAGCTTTCTTT.

This clonotype is categorized as medium-sized. The chain employs TRBV7-6 and TRBJ2-5, with D perhaps being TRBD1 or TRBD2 (5 bases each). The germline V gene has CDR1 SGHVS and CDR2 FNYEAQ. Trimming took off 1 base at V and 7 bases at J, with 19 bases between the two ends. The CDR3 consists of 16 residues. The CDR3 DNA reads TGTGCCAGCAGCTTAGTCTTCCGGGGCCCGATAGGGACCCAGTACTTC. Residues: CASSLVFRGPIGTQYF.

This clonotype has a count of ten or more. The J gene is TRBJ1-2, the V gene TRBV20-1; 10 bases agree with TRBD1. The CDR3 contains 13 residues. The V gene end was trimmed by 6 bases and the J gene end by 4 bases; junction bases not matched to a gene: 5. Germline V gene lookup returns CDR1 DFQATT and CDR2 SNEGSKA (reference sequence). The CDR3 sequence: CSARTGGIYGYTF. The CDR3, as DNA: TGCAGTGCCCGGACAGGGGGGATCTATGGCTACACCTTC.

This clonotype was counted at least ten times. CDR3 in amino acids: CSAIPGLAGGNTGELFF. Here the CDR3 DNA reads TGCAGTGCTATCCCGGGACTAGCGGGGGGGAACACCGGGGAGCTGTTTTTT. V is TRBV20-1 and J is TRBJ2-2; 15 positions agree with TRBD2. This CDR3 is built from 17 residues. In germline, CDR1 is DFQATT, CDR2 SNEGSKA (reference sequence). V lost 4 bases, J lost 1 base, and 4 bases stayed unmatched.

V and J are TRBV5-1 and TRBJ2-4; the D is unclear. The CDR3 covers 15 residues. V lost 0 bases and J 7 bases, leaving 14 bases between the germline ends. Per the germline V gene, CDR1 is SGHRS and CDR2 is YFSETQ. The CDR3 DNA reads as TGCGCCAGCAGCTTGGAGGGCACTATCAACAACATTCAGTACTTC. Translated, it gives CASSLEGTINNIQYF.

The table lists this clonotype with many counts. The rearrangement joins TRBV20-1 to TRBJ2-7; 8 nucleotides align to TRBD1. This CDR3 region has 15 residues. V lost 6 bases, J lost 4 bases, and 14 bases stayed unmatched. Germline lookup yields CDR1 DFQATT and CDR2 SNEGSKA (reference sequence). CDR3 sequence (DNA): TGCAGTGCCCAGAGAGGTACAGGGGGGATTTACGAGCAGTACTTC. It codes for CSAQRGTGGIYEQYF.

This clonotype was seen repeatedly, ten times or more. The chain carries TRBV15 and TRBJ1-4; the D is unclear. This CDR3 region has 14 residues. The ends were cut back, 9 bases at V and 7 bases at J, with 18 bases in the middle. CDR1 and CDR2 from the germline V gene are LNHNV and YYDKDF (reference sequence). This CDR3 reads CATEKEPRAEKLFF. As DNA, the CDR3 is TGTGCCACTGAAAAAGAGCCACGGGCTGAAAAACTGTTTTTT.

This clonotype was seen at least ten times. The chain combines TRBV12-3 or TRBV12-4 with TRBJ2-1; D possibly corresponds to TRBD1 (5 bases). Trimming cost V 11 bases and J 2 bases, with 19 bases left between them. CDR3 length: 15 residues. The CDR3 DNA sequence: TGTGCCGCTGGGGCCCAGGGCCGGGCCTACAATGAGCAGTTCTTC. Its protein is CAAGAQGRAYNEQFF.

This clonotype was found many times. V is TRBV12-3 or TRBV12-4 and J is TRBJ2-7; D is possibly TRBD2 (5 bases). V lost 3 bases and J lost 0, with 9 bases in between. The CDR3 is made up of 14 amino acids. The chain's CDR3 is CASSLGGRSYEQYF. CDR3 nucleotides: TGTGCCAGCAGTTTGGGCGGGCGCTCCTACGAGCAGTACTTC.

This clonotype is classed as medium-sized. The chain has TRBV12-3 or TRBV12-4 and TRBJ1-1; weak D call: TRBD1 (5 bases). Trimming removed 3 bases at V and 4 bases at J, with 9 bases between. The CDR3 loop spans 13 amino acids. In DNA, the CDR3 is TGTGCCAGCAGTTTGGGAGGGGCCACTGAAGCTTTCTTT. Residues: CASSLGGATEAFF.

There are many counts of this clonotype. This sequence joins TRBV20-1 and TRBJ1-1; 11 nucleotides agree with TRBD1. The ends lost 3 bases at V and 0 bases at J; junction bases unmatched: 9. CDR1 and CDR2 from the germline V gene are DFQATT and SNEGSKA (reference sequence). There are 17 residues in the CDR3. The DNA for the CDR3 is TGCAGTGCTAGCCCCGGGACAGGGGGATTAATGAACACTGAAGCTTTCTTT. Its translation: CSASPGTGGLMNTEAFF.

Points on this clonotype: One end of the junction does not line up with germline, which may come from a read error. The rearrangement links TRBV20-1 to TRBJ1-5; 11 bases are a match to TRBD1. This CDR3 spans 14 amino acids. Germline values: CDR1 DFQATT, CDR2 SNEGSKA (reference sequence). The CDR3 protein is CSAGGQGAGGPQNF. The CDR3 DNA reads TGCAGTGCCGGCGGACAGGGGGCGGGTGGGCCCCAGAATTTT.

This clonotype was observed at least ten times. V gene TRBV10-3 combines with J gene TRBJ1-1; 7 bases are shared with TRBD1. The germline V gene has CDR1 ENHRY and CDR2 SYGVKD. V lost 6 bases and J lost 5; bases outside the gene matches: 12. This CDR3 spans 15 amino acids. The DNA for the CDR3 is TGTGCCATCAGCTCAAACAGGGGAGTGGAAACTGAAGCTTTCTTT. It codes for CAISSNRGVETEAFF.

In this sample, this clonotype turned up many times. The chain employs TRBV5-1 and TRBJ2-2; possibly TRBD1 for D (6 bases). Germline CDR1 reads SGHRS; CDR2 reads YFSETQ. V was cut by 4 bases and J by 3 bases, with 10 bases left in between. The CDR3 runs to 14 residues. CDR3 sequence: CASSPGQDTGELFF. The CDR3 bases are TGCGCCAGCAGCCCGGGACAAGACACCGGGGAGCTGTTTTTT.

V and J are TRBV27 and TRBJ2-4, with 8 bases identical to TRBD1. The CDR3 has 18 amino acids. Germline V gene data show CDR1 as MNHEY and CDR2 as SMNVEV (reference sequence). V shed 0 bases, J shed 0 bases, and the junction held 7 bases outside the gene matches. The chain's CDR3 is CASSLSGTGQAAKNIQYF. The CDR3 bases are TGTGCCAGCAGTTTATCGGGAACGGGACAGGCAGCCAAAAACATTCAGTACTTC.

V usage is TRBV6-1 and J usage is TRBJ2-7; 9 nucleotides match TRBD1. In germline, CDR1 is MNHNS, CDR2 SASEGT. This CDR3 region has 14 residues. V lost 9 bases to trimming and J lost 1 base; unmatched junction nucleotides: 7. CDR3 nucleotides: TGTGCCAGTGGGGACAGGGCAGGTTCCTACGAGCAGTACTTC. It translates to CASGDRAGSYEQYF.

In its sample, this clonotype was seen many times. The chain links TRBV20-1 to TRBJ1-4; possible D gene TRBD1, 5 bases. Germline values: CDR1 DFQATT, CDR2 SNEGSKA (reference sequence). The CDR3 sequence is 12 residues long. V lost 4 bases and J lost 8, with 11 bases in between. This CDR3 is CSATQRGEKLFF. The CDR3 DNA follows: TGCAGTGCTACCCAGCGGGGGGAAAAACTGTTTTTT.

This clonotype appeared many times. The genes are TRBV10-2 and TRBJ2-7, with 10 bases that match TRBD2. With 6 bases clipped from V and 0 bases from J, the junction kept 2 bases outside the gene matches. The CDR3 is 14 residues long. The germline V gene has CDR1 WSHSY and CDR2 SAAADI. The CDR3 DNA follows: TGCGCCAGCAGAACTAGCGGGGTCTCCTACGAGCAGTACTTC. Residues: CASRTSGVSYEQYF.

In this sample, this clonotype turned up many times. In DNA, the CDR3 is TGCAGCGTGGGGAGGGAAGGCGAGCAGTACTTC. It yields the protein CSVGREGEQYF. The rearrangement links TRBV29-1 to TRBJ2-7, with TRBD2 matching 7 bases. Germline-derived CDR1 and CDR2 are SQVTM and ANQGSEA. Losses at the gene ends were 6 bases for V and 6 bases for J; bases not matched to a gene: 5. The length of the CDR3 is 11 residues.